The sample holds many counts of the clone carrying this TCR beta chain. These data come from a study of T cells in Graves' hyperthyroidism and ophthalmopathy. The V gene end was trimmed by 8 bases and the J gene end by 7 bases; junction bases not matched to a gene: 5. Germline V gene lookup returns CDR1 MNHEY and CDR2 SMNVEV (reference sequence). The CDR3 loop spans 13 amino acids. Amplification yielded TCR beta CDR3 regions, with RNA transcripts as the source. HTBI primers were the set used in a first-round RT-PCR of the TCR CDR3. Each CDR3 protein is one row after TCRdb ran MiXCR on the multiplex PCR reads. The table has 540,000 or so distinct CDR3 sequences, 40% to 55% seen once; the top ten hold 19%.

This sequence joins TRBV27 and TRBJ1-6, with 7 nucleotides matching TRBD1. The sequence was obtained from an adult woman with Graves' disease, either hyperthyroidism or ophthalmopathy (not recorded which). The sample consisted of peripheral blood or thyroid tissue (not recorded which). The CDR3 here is CASRTGDNSPLHF. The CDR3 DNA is TGTGCCAGCCGCACAGGGGACAATTCACCCCTCCACTTT.